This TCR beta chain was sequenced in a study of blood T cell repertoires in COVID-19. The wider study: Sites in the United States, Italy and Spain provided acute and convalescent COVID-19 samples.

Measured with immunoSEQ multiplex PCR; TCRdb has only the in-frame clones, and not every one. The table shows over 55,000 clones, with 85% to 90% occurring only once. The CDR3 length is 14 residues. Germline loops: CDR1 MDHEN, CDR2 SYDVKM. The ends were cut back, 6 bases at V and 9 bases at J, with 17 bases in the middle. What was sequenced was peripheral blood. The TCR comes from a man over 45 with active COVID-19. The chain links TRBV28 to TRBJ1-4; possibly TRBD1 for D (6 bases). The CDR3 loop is CASSLQGTLKKLFF. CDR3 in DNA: TGTGCCAGCAGCCTACAGGGAACTTTGAAAAAACTGTTTTTT.